This note documents a single TCR beta chain sequence. Its specificity is not known. In germline, CDR1 is SGHKS, CDR2 YYEKEE (reference sequence). The V and J ends lost 4 bases and 6 bases, in that order; junction bases with no gene match: 6. CDR3 length equals 14 residues. Method: immunoSEQ multiplex PCR; TCRdb's copy keeps in-frame clones and lacks some. The table has roughly 30,000 clones, about 83% seen once; the top ten hold less than 3.5%. Stimulus-free culture yielded autoproliferating CFSE-dim and non-proliferating CFSE-high T cells, each sequenced separately. Replicate wells were pooled after six to seven days of stimulus-free culture of roughly 5x10^7 CFSE-labeled PBMCs. Without exogenous stimuli, approximately 0.48 uM CFSE-labeled PBMCs were cultured serum-free. These data come from a study of memory B cells and T cells in multiple sclerosis.

This receptor was taken from a human donor with multiple sclerosis. The chain uses TRBV5-5 and TRBJ1-5; 8 nucleotides agree with TRBD1. Sequencing was performed on PBMCs from blood kept in culture. CDR3 bases: TGTGCCAGCAGCCCGACAGGGGTCCTTCAGCCCCAGCATTTT. It yields the protein CASSPTGVLQPQHF. Based on the CDR3 plus reference TRBV5-5 and TRBJ1-5, the full variable domain is DAGVTQSPTHLIKTRGQQVTLRCSPISGHKSVSWYQQVLGQGPQFIFQYYEKEERGRGNFPDRFSARQFPNYSSELNVNALLLGDSALYLCASSPTGVLQPQHFGDGTRLSIL.